Below, 12 T cell receptor beta chains from the same sample are listed, as sequenced in a study of regulatory T cells in long-lasting Graves disease. Indicated time point: newly diagnosed GD, antithyroid drugs for less than 3 months. The TCR library was prepared using RNA isolated from PBMCs. Through Arm-PCR of CDR3 regions and iRepertoire HTBI primers, TCR beta libraries were built. From the multiplex PCR reads, TCRdb called clonotypes with MiXCR, one entry per CDR3 protein. The sample contains roughly 430,000 distinct CDR3 sequences, roughly 15% of which appear only once. These data were also reused for a study on T cells in Graves' hyperthyroidism and ophthalmopathy.

This specimen consisted of peripheral blood mononuclear cells (PBMCs), obtained at new diagnosis, from a patient treated with antithyroid drugs. Receptors were obtained from a woman in her thirties with Graves disease.

This clonotype was observed at least ten times. V and J are TRBV27 and TRBJ2-3, with 11 positions matching TRBD2. The CDR3 has 14 amino acids. Looked up from germline, CDR1 is MNHEY and CDR2 is SMNVEV (reference sequence). With V trimmed by 7 bases and J by 4 bases, 4 bases remained unmatched. CDR3 in amino acids: CASKIAGGSDTQYF. CDR3 coding DNA: TGTGCCAGCAAGATAGCGGGAGGGTCAGATACGCAGTATTTT.

With regard to this clonotype: Being one base from a much bigger clone, this may be a read error. This chain joins TRBV12-3 or TRBV12-4 and TRBJ1-2; D is unresolved. The CDR3 contains 12 residues. CDR3 residues: CASSSRAYGHTF. CDR3 nucleotide sequence: TGTGCCAGCAGTTCCCGGGCCTATGGCCACACCTTC.

This clonotype was seen more than once but under ten times. The rearrangement uses TRBV27 and TRBJ1-5; 11 bases match TRBD1. The V segment lost 3 bases and the J segment 1 base; nucleotides outside the gene matches: 8. The V gene's germline CDR1 is MNHEY and CDR2 SMNVEV (reference sequence). This CDR3 contains 18 residues. This chain's CDR3 is CASSFGTGGAGSNQPQHF. The CDR3 DNA follows: TGTGCCAGCAGTTTCGGGACAGGGGGGGCCGGGAGCAATCAGCCCCAGCATTTT.

As regards this clonotype: A much bigger clone sits one base away, suggesting this may be a read error. The chain recombines TRBV28 with TRBJ2-3, with TRBD2 as a possible D gene (5 bases). Looked up from germline, CDR1 is MDHEN and CDR2 is SYDVKM. This CDR3 is built from 11 residues. CDR3 loop: CATDYTDTRYF. The CDR3 DNA reads as TGTGCCACTGACTACACAGATACGCGGTATTTT.

This clonotype was detected only a few times. The genes are TRBV5-1 and TRBJ2-6; D possibly corresponds to TRBD1 (6 bases). V was shortened by 4 bases and J by 2 bases, with 13 bases between the two germline ends. This CDR3 is built from 16 residues. The germline CDR1 and CDR2 sequences are SGHRS and YFSETQ. The DNA of the CDR3 is TGCGCCAGCAGCCATACAGGGTCCGCTGGGGCCAACGTCCTGACTTTC. This codes for CASSHTGSAGANVLTF.

J is TRBJ2-5 and V is TRBV5-1; TRBD1 is a possible D gene (6 bases). The V gene's germline CDR1 is SGHRS and CDR2 YFSETQ. V was shortened by 7 bases and J by 1 base, with 14 bases between the two germline ends. The length of the CDR3 is 14 residues. The CDR3 DNA reads TGCGCCAGCCGTTTGGACAGTCCCCAAGAGACCCAGTACTTC. Residues: CASRLDSPQETQYF.

This clonotype turned up a few times. The chain joins TRBV5-1 to TRBJ2-7; no firm D call. V gave up 0 bases and J gave up 3 bases, with 7 bases separating them. Per the germline V gene, CDR1 is SGHRS and CDR2 is YFSETQ. This CDR3 is built from 13 residues. The CDR3 DNA is TGCGCCAGCAGCTTGGCCGGTTACTACGAGCAGTACTTC. Amino acid sequence: CASSLAGYYEQYF.

The chain is built from TRBV15 and TRBJ2-1, with TRBD2 matching 11 bases. This CDR3 spans 15 amino acids. V trimming: 3 bases; J trimming: 4 bases; junction bases outside the gene matches: 2. The germline CDR1 and CDR2 sequences are LNHNV and YYDKDF (reference sequence). CDR3 sequence reads: CATSSSGRGYNEQFF. In DNA, the CDR3 is TGTGCCACCAGCAGTAGCGGGAGGGGTTACAATGAGCAGTTCTTC.

The chain links TRBV19 to TRBJ2-1, with 15 bases matching TRBD2. The germline CDR1 and CDR2 sequences are LNHDA and SQIVND (reference sequence). The CDR3 spans 21 residues. V dropped 4 bases and J dropped 10; count of bases not matched to a gene: 23. The CDR3 reads CASSNYYTGTSGRKKDYEQFF. The CDR3 nucleotides read TGTGCCAGTAGTAACTACTACACCGGGACTAGCGGGAGGAAGAAGGACTACGAGCAGTTCTTC. Combining the CDR3 with reference TRBV19 and TRBJ2-1 gives the whole variable domain DGGITQSPKYLFRKEGQNVTLSCEQNLNHDAMYWYRQDPGQGLRLIYYSQIVNDFQKGDIAEGYSVSREKKESFPLTVTSAQKNPTAFYLCASSNYYTGTSGRKKDYEQFFGPGTRLTVL.

This clonotype was recorded at least ten times. V and J are TRBV6-1 and TRBJ2-7, with D perhaps matching TRBD1 or TRBD2 (6 bases each). This CDR3 spans 14 amino acids. V lost 6 bases, J lost 5 bases, and 17 bases lay in between. Germline V lookup: CDR1 MNHNS, CDR2 SASEGT. The CDR3: CASRGGFAAHEQYF. The CDR3 DNA reads as TGTGCCAGCAGGGGGGGCTTCGCCGCCCACGAGCAGTACTTC.

Written as DNA, the CDR3 is TGTGCCAGCAGTCCCCCATTTACGGGAAACACCATATATTTT. This codes for CASSPPFTGNTIYF. The chain links TRBV25-1 to TRBJ1-3; D is undetermined. Germline CDR1 MGHDK, CDR2 SYGVNS. CDR3 length: 14 residues. V was cut by 5 bases and J by 4 bases, with 12 bases left in between.

This clonotype was picked up many times. The V gene is TRBV12-3 or TRBV12-4, the J gene TRBJ2-1, with a possible D match to TRBD2 (5 bases). This CDR3 region has 13 residues. V lost 4 bases, J lost 9 bases, and 13 bases lay in between. The CDR3 loop is CASSSGGLIEQFF. CDR3 DNA sequence: TGTGCCAGCAGTTCAGGCGGGTTGATTGAGCAGTTCTTC.